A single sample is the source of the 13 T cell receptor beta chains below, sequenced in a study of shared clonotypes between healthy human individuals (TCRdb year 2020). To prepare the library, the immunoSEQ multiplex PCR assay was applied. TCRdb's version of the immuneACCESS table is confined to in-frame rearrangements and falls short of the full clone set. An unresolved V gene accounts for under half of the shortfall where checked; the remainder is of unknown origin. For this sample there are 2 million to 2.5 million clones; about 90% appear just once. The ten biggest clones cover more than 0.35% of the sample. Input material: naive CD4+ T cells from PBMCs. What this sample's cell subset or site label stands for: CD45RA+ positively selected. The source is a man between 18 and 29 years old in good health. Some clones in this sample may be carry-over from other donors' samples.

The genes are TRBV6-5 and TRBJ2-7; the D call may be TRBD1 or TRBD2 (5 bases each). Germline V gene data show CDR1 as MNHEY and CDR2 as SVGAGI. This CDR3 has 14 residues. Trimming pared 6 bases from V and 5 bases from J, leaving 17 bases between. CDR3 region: CASRSPGPSHEQYF. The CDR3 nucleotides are TGTGCCAGCAGGTCACCGGGACCGTCCCACGAGCAGTACTTC.

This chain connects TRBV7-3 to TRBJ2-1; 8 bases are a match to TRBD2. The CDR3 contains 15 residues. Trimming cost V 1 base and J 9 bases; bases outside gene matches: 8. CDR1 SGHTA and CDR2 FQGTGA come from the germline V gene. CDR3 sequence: CASSLKSGSNGEQFF. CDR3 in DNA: TGTGCCAGCAGCTTAAAGAGCGGGAGTAACGGTGAGCAGTTCTTC.

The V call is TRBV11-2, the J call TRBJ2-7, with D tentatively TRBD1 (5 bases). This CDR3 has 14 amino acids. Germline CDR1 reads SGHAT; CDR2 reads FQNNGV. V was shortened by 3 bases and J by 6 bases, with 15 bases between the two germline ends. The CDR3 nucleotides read TGTGCCAGCAGCTTCCGGACGGACACTTCCGAGCAGTACTTC. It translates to CASSFRTDTSEQYF.

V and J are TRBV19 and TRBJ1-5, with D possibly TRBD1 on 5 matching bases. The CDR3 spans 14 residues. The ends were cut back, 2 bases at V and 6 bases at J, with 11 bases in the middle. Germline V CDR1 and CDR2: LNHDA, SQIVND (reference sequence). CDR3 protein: CASSITGAGQPQHF. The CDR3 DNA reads TGTGCCAGTAGTATAACAGGTGCGGGTCAGCCCCAGCATTTT.

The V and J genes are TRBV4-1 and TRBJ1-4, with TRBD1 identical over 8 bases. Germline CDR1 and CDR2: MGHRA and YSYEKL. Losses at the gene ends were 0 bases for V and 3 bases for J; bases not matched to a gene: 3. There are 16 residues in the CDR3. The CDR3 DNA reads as TGCGCCAGCAGCCAAGATCAGGGGGCGGCTAATGAAAAACTGTTTTTT. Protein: CASSQDQGAANEKLFF.

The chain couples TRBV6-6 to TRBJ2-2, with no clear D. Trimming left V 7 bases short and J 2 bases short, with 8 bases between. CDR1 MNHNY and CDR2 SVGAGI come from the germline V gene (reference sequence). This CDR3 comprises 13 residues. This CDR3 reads CASTKFNTGELFF. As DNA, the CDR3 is TGTGCCAGCACGAAATTCAACACCGGGGAGCTGTTTTTT.

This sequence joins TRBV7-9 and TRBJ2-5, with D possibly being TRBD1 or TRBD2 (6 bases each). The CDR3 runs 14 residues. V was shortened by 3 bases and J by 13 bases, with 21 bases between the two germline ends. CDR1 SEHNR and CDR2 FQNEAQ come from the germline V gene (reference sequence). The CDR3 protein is CASSFSGQWGFWYF. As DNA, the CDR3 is TGTGCCAGCAGCTTTAGCGGACAGTGGGGTTTTTGGTACTTC.

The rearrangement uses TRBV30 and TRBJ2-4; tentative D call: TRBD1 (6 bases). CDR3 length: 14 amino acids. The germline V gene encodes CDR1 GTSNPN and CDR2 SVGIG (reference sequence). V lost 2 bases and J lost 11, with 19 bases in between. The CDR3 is CAWSFSTSRGVQYF. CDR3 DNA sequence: TGTGCCTGGAGTTTCTCGACGTCCAGGGGTGTTCAGTACTTC.

The CDR3 spells CASSFPGPADGNTIYF. CDR3 sequence (DNA): TGTGCCAGCAGCTTCCCAGGGCCGGCGGATGGAAACACCATATATTTT. The V call is TRBV11-2, the J call TRBJ1-3; D perhaps matches TRBD1 (5 bases). Trimming stripped 3 bases from V and 3 bases from J, with 15 bases between. The CDR3 runs 16 residues. Germline CDR1 and CDR2: SGHAT and FQNNGV.

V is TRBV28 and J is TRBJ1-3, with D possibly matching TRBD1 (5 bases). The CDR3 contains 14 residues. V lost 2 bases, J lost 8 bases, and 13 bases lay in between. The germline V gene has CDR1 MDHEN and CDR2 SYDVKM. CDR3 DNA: TGTGCCAGCAGTTTAGCTCAGGGCGCGGACACCATATATTTT. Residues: CASSLAQGADTIYF.

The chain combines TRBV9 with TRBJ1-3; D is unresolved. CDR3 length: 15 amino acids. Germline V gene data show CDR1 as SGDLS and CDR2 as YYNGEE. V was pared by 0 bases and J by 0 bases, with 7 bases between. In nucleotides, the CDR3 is TGTGCCAGCAGCGTAGTTGCCAGCTCTGGAAACACCATATATTTT. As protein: CASSVVASSGNTIYF.

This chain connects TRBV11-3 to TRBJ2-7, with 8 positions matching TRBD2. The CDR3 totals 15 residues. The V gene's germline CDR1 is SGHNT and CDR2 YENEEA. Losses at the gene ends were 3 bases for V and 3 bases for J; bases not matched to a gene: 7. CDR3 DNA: TGTGCCAGCAGCTTCGGGACTAGTGTTTTCTACGAGCAGTACTTC. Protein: CASSFGTSVFYEQYF.

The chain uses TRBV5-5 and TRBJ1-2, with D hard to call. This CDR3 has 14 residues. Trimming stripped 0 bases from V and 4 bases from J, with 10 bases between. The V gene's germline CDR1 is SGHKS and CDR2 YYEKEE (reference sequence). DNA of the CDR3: TGTGCCAGCAGCTTGGCGGCACCGATCTATGGCTACACCTTC. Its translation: CASSLAAPIYGYTF.